The present T cell receptor beta chain was sequenced within a study of beta chain features in type 1 diabetes. Study observations and caveats: People with Type 1 diabetes carried modestly yet significantly shorter TCRB CDR3s in all four CD4+ subsets. HLA effects on TCRB rearrangement stayed unresolved here. Naive, central memory and regulatory TCRB repertoires appeared more similar among patients than healthy donors.

Sorted populations all exceeded 95% purity. A remark on this clone: What it recognizes is unknown.

Reverse transcription of all isolated RNA meant that expressed TCRB transcripts were sequenced. Naive, central memory and regulatory T cell samples averaged about 3.57 million reads. Measured with immunoSEQ multiplex PCR; TCRdb has only the in-frame clones, and not every one. Seen here are about 340,000 clones, roughly 14% observed once, and the top ten hold about 0.016%. J was trimmed by 6 bases and V by 1 base; bases with no gene match: 5. Germline CDR1 is GTSNPN and CDR2 is SVGIG (reference sequence). This CDR3 contains 13 residues. The sequence came from a woman aged 18 to 35 with type 1 diabetes. V gene TRBV30 combines with J gene TRBJ2-7, with 8 bases aligning to TRBD2. The material sequenced was naive CD4+ T cells from blood. The CDR3 DNA follows: TGTGCCTGGAGTGACGGACTAGCCCGCGAGCAGTACGTC. Translating it yields CAWSDGLAREQYV.